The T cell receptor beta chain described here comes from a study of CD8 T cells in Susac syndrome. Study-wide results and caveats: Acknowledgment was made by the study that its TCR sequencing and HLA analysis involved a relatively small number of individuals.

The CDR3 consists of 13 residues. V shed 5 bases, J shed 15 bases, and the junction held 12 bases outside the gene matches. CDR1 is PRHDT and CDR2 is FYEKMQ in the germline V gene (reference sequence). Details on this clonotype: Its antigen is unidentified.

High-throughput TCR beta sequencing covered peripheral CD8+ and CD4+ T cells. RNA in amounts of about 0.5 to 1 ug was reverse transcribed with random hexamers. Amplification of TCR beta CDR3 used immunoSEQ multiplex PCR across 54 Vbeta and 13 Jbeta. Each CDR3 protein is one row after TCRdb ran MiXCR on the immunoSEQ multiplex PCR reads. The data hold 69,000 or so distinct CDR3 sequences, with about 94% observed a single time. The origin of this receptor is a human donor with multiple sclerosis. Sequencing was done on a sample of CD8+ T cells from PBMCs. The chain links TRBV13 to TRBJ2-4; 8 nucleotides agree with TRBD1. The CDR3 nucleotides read TGTGCCAGCAGCAATCCGGACAGGGCCCAGGTGTACTTC. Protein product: CASSNPDRAQVYF.